One and the same sample provided the 2 T cell receptor beta chains below, sequenced in a study of blood T cells in healthy people across ages. Combining a sample-barcoded 5' primer with a J-beta primer mix, a second PCR ran for 7 to 11 cycles. TCRdb redid the calling of the 5' RACE reads with MiXCR, one entry per CDR3 protein. Of under 2,000,000 distinct CDR3 sequences listed, around 50% were seen once; the top ten hold 2.1%. The sequenced material came from blood. The receptors stem from a middle-aged woman in good health.

V usage is TRBV6-1 and J usage is TRBJ1-4; tentative D call: TRBD1 (5 bases). Between the trimmed V and J ends, which lost 7 bases and 4 bases, there was a span of 25 bases. Germline CDR1 reads MNHNS; CDR2 reads SASEGT. The CDR3 contains 18 residues. The CDR3 here is CASTPPGPSGFINEKLFF. The CDR3 DNA is TGTGCCAGCACTCCTCCGGGGCCCTCGGGATTTATTAATGAAAAACTGTTTTTT.

The genes are TRBV5-5 and TRBJ2-1; D is perhaps TRBD2 (5 bases). Trimming pared 1 base from V and 8 bases from J, leaving 22 bases between. The germline gives CDR1 SGHKS, CDR2 YYEKEE (reference sequence). The CDR3 is 17 amino acids. Written as DNA, the CDR3 is TGTGCCAGCAGCTTGAACTTTGCGGCTAGCTATAGGGATGAGCAGTTCTTC. It translates to CASSLNFAASYRDEQFF.